Listed below are T cell receptor beta chains from one sample, sequenced in a study of CD8 T cells in Susac syndrome. TCRdb redid the calling of the immunoSEQ multiplex PCR reads with MiXCR, one entry per CDR3 protein. The table lists about 200,000 distinct CDR3 sequences, under 95% of them singletons. Sequenced input: CD4+ T cells from PBMCs. These receptors originate from a human donor in good health. Both conserved end residues are part of each CDR3. A D gene is named only where the DNA matches it firmly. Expanded clones get a size class; other rows say once, few or many, or leave the size out.

D: -
V: TRBV19
J: TRBJ2-7
size: -
CDR3: CASTPGGLANPPHEQYF
DNA: TGTGCCAGTACCCCCGGAGGGCTAGCCAACCCCCCCCACGAGCAGTACTTC

D: -
V: TRBV29-1
J: TRBJ2-3
size: once
CDR3: CSVDSKTNLQYF
DNA: TGCAGCGTTGATTCAAAGACCAACTTGCAGTATTTT

D: -
V: TRBV20-1
J: TRBJ1-3
size: -
CDR3: CSARDGVAGNTIYF
DNA: TGCAGTGCTAGAGATGGGGTCGCTGGAAACACCATATATTTT

D: -
V: TRBV24-1
J: TRBJ2-5
size: -
CDR3: CATSDLGTGFRETQYF
DNA: TGTGCCACCAGTGATTTGGGAACAGGGTTTAGAGAGACCCAGTACTTC

D: -
V: TRBV29-1
J: TRBJ2-5
size: -
CDR3: CSVASGTQYF
DNA: TGCAGCGTCGCTTCGGGGACCCAGTACTTC

D: -
V: TRBV3-1
J: TRBJ1-1
size: once
CDR3: CASSRGANTEAFF
DNA: TGTGCCAGCAGTCGGGGGGCGAACACTGAAGCTTTCTTT

D: TRBD2
V: TRBV11-2
J: TRBJ2-5
size: -
CDR3: CASSLGLAGGTQYF
DNA: TGTGCCAGCAGCTTAGGGCTAGCGGGGGGGACCCAGTACTTC

D: -
V: TRBV7-9
J: TRBJ2-1
size: -
CDR3: CAGVTGEQFF
DNA: TGTGCCGGCGTCACGGGGGAGCAGTTCTTC

D: TRBD2
V: TRBV15
J: TRBJ2-3
size: -
CDR3: CATSSHGGGADTQYF
DNA: TGTGCCACCAGCTCTCACGGCGGGGGGGCAGATACGCAGTATTTT

D: -
V: TRBV5-1
J: TRBJ2-6
size: -
CDR3: CASSHITGSGANVLTF
DNA: TGCGCCAGCAGCCATATTACAGGCTCTGGGGCCAACGTCCTGACTTTC

D: -
V: TRBV13
J: TRBJ1-1
size: -
CDR3: CASSLMGMNTEAFF
DNA: TGTGCCAGCAGCTTAATGGGGATGAACACTGAAGCTTTCTTT

D: TRBD1
V: TRBV10-2
J: TRBJ1-6
size: -
CDR3: CASRAGQGSSPLHF
DNA: TGCGCCAGCAGGGCGGGACAGGGTAGCTCACCCCTCCACTTT

D: -
V: TRBV10-3
J: TRBJ1-2
size: -
CDR3: CAISESVTAGYTF
DNA: TGTGCCATCAGTGAGTCTGTGACAGCTGGCTACACCTTC

D: -
V: TRBV6-2/TRBV6-3
J: TRBJ1-1
size: -
CDR3: CASSSQGVLTEAFF
DNA: TGTGCCAGCAGCTCTCAGGGCGTCCTCACTGAAGCTTTCTTT

D: -
V: TRBV27
J: TRBJ2-3
size: -
CDR3: CASSFLHTDTQYF
DNA: TGTGCCAGCAGTTTCCTCCACACAGATACGCAGTATTTT

D: -
V: TRBV3-1
J: TRBJ1-3
size: -
CDR3: CASSQAGWGLSGNTIYF
DNA: TGTGCCAGCAGCCAAGCGGGATGGGGGTTGTCTGGAAACACCATATATTTT

D: -
V: TRBV9
J: TRBJ1-6
size: -
CDR3: CASSEAPSFSPLHF
DNA: TGTGCCAGCAGCGAGGCCCCAAGTTTTTCACCCCTCCACTTT

D: -
V: TRBV7-9
J: TRBJ1-4
size: -
CDR3: CASSLPPGLELFF
DNA: TGTGCCAGCAGCTTACCGCCGGGCCTCGAGCTGTTTTTT

D: -
V: TRBV10-3
J: TRBJ2-7
size: -
CDR3: CAISELAAPYEQYF
DNA: TGTGCCATCAGTGAGCTAGCCGCACCCTACGAGCAGTACTTC

D: TRBD2
V: TRBV18
J: TRBJ2-2
size: -
CDR3: CASSPLPGLAGPNTGELFF
DNA: TGTGCCAGCTCACCACTACCGGGACTAGCGGGGCCGAACACCGGGGAGCTGTTTTTT

D: -
V: TRBV20-1
J: TRBJ2-3
size: -
CDR3: CSAHRGDTQYF
DNA: TGCAGTGCTCATAGGGGGGATACGCAGTATTTT

D: -
V: TRBV13
J: TRBJ2-2
size: -
CDR3: CASSPTGQGLTGELFF
DNA: TGTGCCAGCAGCCCAACAGGGCAGGGACTAACCGGGGAGCTGTTTTTT

D: -
V: TRBV6-1
J: TRBJ2-5
size: -
CDR3: CASSTGAQETQYF
DNA: TGTGCCAGCAGTACGGGGGCCCAAGAGACCCAGTACTTC

D: TRBD1
V: TRBV6-2/TRBV6-3
J: TRBJ1-5
size: -
CDR3: CASRTTGGLSQPQHF
DNA: TGTGCCAGCAGAACGACAGGGGGCCTAAGCCAGCCCCAGCATTTT

D: -
V: TRBV20-1
J: TRBJ1-2
size: -
CDR3: CSARDVGYHGYTF
DNA: TGCAGTGCTAGAGACGTGGGATATCATGGCTACACCTTC

D: -
V: TRBV3-1
J: TRBJ2-3
size: -
CDR3: CASSPPLESTQYF
DNA: TGTGCCAGCAGCCCACCCCTCGAGTCTACGCAGTATTTT

D: -
V: TRBV12-3/TRBV12-4
J: TRBJ2-3
size: few
CDR3: CASSLVGTDTQYF
DNA: TGTGCCAGCAGTTTAGTTGGCACAGATACGCAGTATTTT

D: -
V: TRBV23-1
J: TRBJ1-4
size: -
CDR3: CASSLSNSREANEKLFF
DNA: TGCGCCAGCAGTCTGTCAAACTCCAGGGAGGCTAATGAAAAACTGTTTTTT

D: -
V: TRBV19
J: TRBJ2-3
size: once
CDR3: CASTLTGHTFQYF
DNA: TGTGCCAGTACCCTTACGGGGCACACTTTCCAGTATTTT

D: -
V: TRBV30
J: TRBJ1-2
size: -
CDR3: CAWSVLDGYTF
DNA: TGTGCCTGGAGTGTCCTGGATGGCTACACCTTC

D: -
V: TRBV15
J: TRBJ2-4
size: once
CDR3: CATSRVGLAVNIQYF
DNA: TGTGCCACCAGCAGAGTTGGACTTGCAGTAAACATTCAGTACTTC

D: -
V: TRBV7-2
J: TRBJ1-3
size: -
CDR3: CASSLHRENTIYF
DNA: TGTGCCAGCAGCTTACACAGGGAAAACACCATATATTTT

D: -
V: TRBV5-1
J: TRBJ2-3
size: -
CDR3: CASSSYRTDTQYF
DNA: TGCGCCAGCAGCTCATACCGGACAGATACGCAGTATTTT

D: -
V: TRBV7-2
J: TRBJ2-7
size: -
CDR3: CASSLYGSPEQYF
DNA: TGTGCCAGCAGCTTGTATGGGTCGCCCGAGCAGTACTTC

D: TRBD2
V: TRBV20-1
J: TRBJ2-1
size: -
CDR3: CSAQTGTRGNEQFF
DNA: TGCAGTGCCCAAACCGGGACTAGAGGTAATGAGCAGTTCTTC

D: -
V: TRBV30
J: TRBJ2-1
size: once
CDR3: CAWRQYNEQFF
DNA: TGTGCCTGGAGGCAGTACAATGAGCAGTTCTTC

D: -
V: TRBV6-1
J: TRBJ1-1
size: -
CDR3: CASSGVRESNTEAFF
DNA: TGTGCCAGCAGCGGCGTCCGGGAATCGAACACTGAAGCTTTCTTT

D: TRBD1
V: TRBV20-1
J: TRBJ1-2
size: -
CDR3: CSARDIRGPNYGYTF
DNA: TGCAGTGCTAGAGACATCAGGGGGCCGAACTATGGCTACACCTTC

D: -
V: TRBV5-1
J: TRBJ1-6
size: -
CDR3: CASSLGQAQSPLHF
DNA: TGCGCCAGCAGCTTGGGACAGGCCCAGTCACCCCTCCACTTT

D: TRBD1
V: TRBV7-6
J: TRBJ2-7
size: -
CDR3: CASSLLTGISYEQYF
DNA: TGTGCCAGCAGCTTACTGACAGGGATCTCCTACGAGCAGTACTTC

D: -
V: TRBV25-1
J: TRBJ1-1
size: once
CDR3: CASRGGPRGNTEAFF
DNA: TGTGCCAGCAGGGGCGGCCCGAGGGGGAACACTGAAGCTTTCTTT

D: -
V: TRBV6-1
J: TRBJ1-5
size: -
CDR3: CASSEAPQPQHF
DNA: TGTGCCAGCAGTGAAGCTCCCCAGCCCCAGCATTTT

D: -
V: TRBV12-3/TRBV12-4
J: TRBJ2-7
size: -
CDR3: CASSIRDAGSYEQYF
DNA: TGTGCCAGCAGTATCCGGGACGCTGGCTCCTACGAGCAGTACTTC

D: TRBD1
V: TRBV3-1
J: TRBJ2-7
size: -
CDR3: CASSRRGSYEQYF
DNA: TGTGCCAGCAGCCGCAGGGGGTCCTACGAGCAGTACTTC

D: -
V: TRBV7-2
J: TRBJ2-7
size: -
CDR3: CASSLAGDGTPYEQYF
DNA: TGTGCCAGCAGCTTAGCTGGAGACGGAACCCCCTACGAGCAGTACTTC